The rows below give T cell receptor beta chains drawn from one sample of a study of somatic mutations in cytotoxic T cells in rheumatoid arthritis. Generated by immunoSEQ multiplex PCR, the TCRdb table keeps only in-frame clones and is missing some. The sample lists about 23,000 clones; about four fifths were seen once. The sample comprised CD8+ T cells sorted from blood. These receptors were taken from an adult with rheumatoid arthritis. CDR3s include the opening cysteine and the closing phenylalanine or tryptophan. Each record gives: J gene, V gene, D gene, clone size, CDR3 protein, CDR3 DNA. D genes are given only for firm matches. Some rows mark clone size as missing; the rest say once, few, many or name a class of expanded clone.

>TRBJ1-2|TRBV7-9|.|.
CASSPQGSNYGYTF
TGTGCCAGCAGCCCCCAGGGCAGTAACTATGGCTACACCTTC
>TRBJ2-7|TRBV6-1|.|.
CASSLQLHYEQYF
TGTGCCAGCAGTCTCCAATTGCATTACGAGCAGTACTTC
>TRBJ2-7|TRBV30|.|.
CAWTSRTNPYEQYF
TGTGCCTGGACCTCACGCACTAACCCCTACGAGCAGTACTTC
>TRBJ2-3|TRBV4-2|.|.
CASSQDYGPDTQYF
TGTGCCAGCAGCCAAGATTATGGGCCAGATACGCAGTATTTT
>TRBJ2-3|TRBV2|.|.
CASSVGRAGLDTQYF
TGTGCCAGCAGTGTCGGCAGGGCCGGGTTGGATACGCAGTATTTT
>TRBJ2-3|TRBV6-1|TRBD1|.
CASSEVQGGTDTQYF
TGTGCCAGCAGTGAGGTACAGGGGGGCACAGATACGCAGTATTTT
>TRBJ2-7|TRBV23-1|TRBD1|few
CASSHSRRVGTGRGSHSYEQYF
TGCGCCAGCAGTCATTCTCGTCGGGTCGGGACAGGGCGTGGGAGCCACTCCTACGAGCAGTACTTC
>TRBJ1-2|TRBV4-2|TRBD1|.
CASLGIGGTDYGYTF
TGTGCCAGCCTTGGAATCGGGGGGACAGACTATGGCTACACCTTC
>TRBJ1-1|TRBV7-3|.|.
CASSFLRGVKNTEAFF
TGTGCCAGCAGCTTCCTGCGGGGGGTCAAGAACACTGAAGCTTTCTTT
>TRBJ2-3|TRBV5-1|TRBD2|once
CASTKISGRAVDTQYF
TGCGCCAGCACCAAGATTAGCGGGAGGGCCGTAGATACGCAGTATTTT
>TRBJ1-1|TRBV27|.|.
CASSPTLNTEAFF
TGTGCCAGCAGTCCAACCCTCAACACTGAAGCTTTCTTT
>TRBJ2-2|TRBV1|.|.
CTSSLHLAVGTGELFF
TGCACCAGCAGCCTCCATTTAGCGGTAGGTACCGGGGAGCTGTTTTTT
>TRBJ2-7|TRBV7-9|TRBD1|.
CASSPGQSLFYEQYF
TGTGCCAGCAGCCCGGGACAGTCACTTTTCTACGAGCAGTACTTC
>TRBJ2-7|TRBV19|.|.
CASSIDWDTVYEQYF
TGTGCCAGTAGTATAGATTGGGACACCGTCTACGAGCAGTACTTC
>TRBJ2-1|TRBV13|.|.
CASSLISYNEQFF
TGTGCCAGCAGCTTGATCAGCTACAATGAGCAGTTCTTC
>TRBJ1-2|TRBV11-2|.|.
CASSLAGVRYGYTF
TGTGCCAGCAGCTTAGCAGGGGTACGCTATGGCTACACCTTC
>TRBJ1-1|TRBV2|TRBD1|.
CASSYRGNTEAFF
TGTGCCAGCAGCTACAGGGGGAACACTGAAGCTTTCTTT
>TRBJ1-1|TRBV19|.|once
CASSIASLNTEAFF
TGTGCCAGTAGTATAGCGAGCCTGAACACTGAAGCTTTCTTT
>TRBJ2-6|TRBV6-4|.|few
CASSESAMGANVLTF
TGTGCCAGCAGTGAATCGGCAATGGGGGCCAACGTCCTGACTTTC
>TRBJ2-7|TRBV2|TRBD1|.
CASSVGQVGNEQYF
TGTGCCAGCAGTGTTGGACAGGTGGGAAACGAGCAGTACTTC
>TRBJ2-7|TRBV29-1|.|.
CSAISPAEGYEQYF
TGCAGCGCAATAAGTCCCGCCGAGGGCTACGAGCAGTACTTC
>TRBJ1-1|TRBV10-3|.|few
CAISEHVGMNTEAFF
TGTGCCATCAGTGAACATGTAGGAATGAACACTGAAGCTTTCTTT
>TRBJ1-1|TRBV11-2|.|.
CASSLEWDTEAFF
TGTGCCAGCAGCTTAGAATGGGACACTGAAGCTTTCTTT
>TRBJ2-5|TRBV4-1|TRBD2|.
CASSQEPQRGGGKETQYF
TGCGCCAGCAGCCAAGAACCCCAGCGGGGCGGGGGTAAGGAGACCCAGTACTTC
>TRBJ2-1|TRBV2|TRBD2|.
CASSGTGTSIYNEQFF
TGTGCCAGCAGTGGAACCGGGACTAGCATCTACAATGAGCAGTTCTTC
>TRBJ2-7|TRBV4-2|.|once
CASSQTDSSSYEQYF
TGTGCCAGCAGTCAAACGGATAGTTCCTCCTACGAGCAGTACTTC
>TRBJ1-2|TRBV9|.|few
CASTKTGVGYTF
TGTGCCAGCACTAAGACAGGCGTCGGCTACACCTTC
>TRBJ1-1|TRBV6-5|.|few
CASSYDTLRTEAFF
TGTGCCAGCAGTTACGACACCCTTCGTACTGAAGCTTTCTTT
>TRBJ2-2|TRBV7-7|TRBD2|.
CASSPLAGGTGELFF
TGTGCTAGCAGCCCCCTAGCGGGGGGGACCGGGGAGCTGTTTTTT
>TRBJ2-3|TRBV19|.|.
CASSMVPETSTDTQYF
TGTGCCAGTAGTATGGTGCCGGAGACTAGCACAGATACGCAGTATTTT
>TRBJ2-3|TRBV7-8|.|.
CASSQLGKSPNTDTQYF
TGTGCCAGCAGCCAACTCGGGAAGAGCCCTAACACAGATACGCAGTATTTT
>TRBJ2-2|TRBV27|.|medium-sized
CASSSTGFANTGELFF
TGTGCCAGCAGTTCAACAGGGTTTGCGAACACCGGGGAGCTGTTTTTT
>TRBJ2-7|TRBV5-1|TRBD2|once
CASSLAGGLTLYEQYF
TGCGCCAGCAGCTTGGCCGGGGGACTAACCCTCTACGAGCAGTACTTC
>TRBJ2-2|TRBV7-9|TRBD1|.
CASSHTGAPVGELFF
TGTGCCAGCAGCCATACAGGGGCCCCGGTCGGGGAGCTGTTTTTT
>TRBJ1-1|TRBV27|.|.
CASSAWAGANTEAFF
TGTGCCAGCAGTGCCTGGGCAGGGGCGAACACTGAAGCTTTCTTT
>TRBJ2-3|TRBV2|.|.
CASGDIPDTSLIDTQYF
TGTGCCAGCGGGGACATACCGGACACGTCCCTCATAGATACGCAGTATTTT